The 14 T cell receptor beta chains presented below share a single source sample, sequenced in a study of T cell repertoires in cytomegalovirus infection. For these TCRs, the target antigens are not known. Each CDR3 protein is one row after TCRdb ran MiXCR on the reads. The data contain roughly 860,000 distinct CDR3 sequences, about 30% of them seen just once; the ten biggest clones take up roughly 12%. The sequencing used cultured CD8+ T cells from PBMCs, collected from culture after CMV antigen stimulation. These receptors were obtained from a human donor in good health (CMV status not recorded). Some clones in this sample may be carry-over from other donors' samples.

This clonotype has a count of ten or more. This chain joins TRBV7-2 and TRBJ2-1, with 8 nucleotides matching TRBD1. Unmatched junction bases numbered 5, after V lost 1 base and J lost 0 bases. CDR3 size: 17 residues. The germline CDR1 and CDR2 sequences are SGHTA and FQGNSA. CDR3 protein: CASSLGVGQGSYNEQFF. The DNA for the CDR3 is TGTGCCAGCAGCTTAGGCGTAGGACAGGGCTCCTACAATGAGCAGTTCTTC.

The chain has TRBV12-3 or TRBV12-4 and TRBJ2-3; no clear D gene. V lost 11 bases, J lost 0 bases, and 18 bases lay in between. This CDR3 has 15 amino acids. The CDR3: CAGTLGVRSTDTQYF. As DNA, the CDR3 is TGTGCCGGCACCTTGGGCGTCAGAAGCACAGATACGCAGTATTTT.

This chain uses TRBV7-9 with TRBJ1-1; TRBD1 is a possible D gene (5 bases). This CDR3 is built from 15 residues. V was shortened by 6 bases and J by 0 bases, with 14 bases between the two germline ends. The V gene's germline CDR1 is SEHNR and CDR2 FQNEAQ (reference sequence). The CDR3 DNA sequence: TGTGCCAGCAGTGGAGAATCGGACATGAACACTGAAGCTTTCTTT. Its translation is CASSGESDMNTEAFF.

This clonotype was recorded at least ten times. CDR3 bases: TGTGCCAGCAGCTTAGCGGCCGGGACAGGCAATCAGCCCCAGCATTTT. It is translated as CASSLAAGTGNQPQHF. The rearrangement links TRBV7-9 to TRBJ1-5; 7 bases are a match to TRBD1. Germline V gives CDR1 SEHNR, CDR2 FQNEAQ (reference sequence). CDR3 length equals 16 residues. J lost 2 bases, V lost 0 bases, and 4 bases had no gene match.

This clonotype occurred once. The V call is TRBV20-1, the J call TRBJ2-1; 10 nucleotides line up with TRBD2. Germline V lookup: CDR1 DFQATT, CDR2 SNEGSKA (reference sequence). The CDR3 runs 16 residues. J was trimmed by 6 bases and V by 2 bases; bases with no gene match: 10. CDR3 amino acids: CSARSIAGGPPNEQFF. The CDR3 DNA follows: TGCAGTGCTAGATCTATAGCGGGGGGCCCCCCCAATGAGCAGTTCTTC.

This clonotype was observed many times. The chain has TRBV5-4 and TRBJ1-1; D uncertain. CDR1 and CDR2 (germline): SGHNT, YYREEE (reference sequence). The V gene lost 2 bases and the J gene lost 3 bases, with 11 bases spanning the gap. The CDR3 extends over 14 amino acids. CDR3 in amino acids: CASSFGVGDTEAFF. DNA for the CDR3: TGTGCCAGCAGCTTTGGGGTCGGGGACACTGAAGCTTTCTTT.

The V gene is TRBV13, the J gene TRBJ2-5; 14 bases align to TRBD2. Germline V gives CDR1 PRHDT, CDR2 FYEKMQ (reference sequence). J gave up 1 base and V 6 bases, and 10 bases lay outside the gene matches. The CDR3 contains 18 residues. CDR3 residues: CASSSTPGLAGGQETQYF. The CDR3, as DNA: TGTGCCAGCAGTTCGACCCCCGGACTAGCGGGGGGCCAAGAGACCCAGTACTTC.

The CDR3 here is CASSFDRAGGYTF. DNA for the CDR3: TGTGCCAGCAGTTTTGACAGGGCGGGAGGCTACACCTTC. The chain carries TRBV6-5 and TRBJ1-2, with 7 bases aligning to TRBD1. The CDR3 totals 13 residues. V dropped 4 bases and J dropped 8; count of bases not matched to a gene: 7. CDR1 and CDR2 (germline): MNHEY, SVGAGI.

This clonotype has more than one count but fewer than ten. The CDR3 DNA reads as TGTGCCAGCAGTTACGCTGACAATGAGCAGTTCTTC. Translating it yields CASSYADNEQFF. This chain joins TRBV6-6 and TRBJ2-1; D unresolved. The CDR3 is 12 residues long. The V end was cut by 2 bases, the J end by 5 bases, with 4 bases between. The germline CDR1 and CDR2 sequences are MNHNY and SVGAGI (reference sequence).

The chain is built from TRBV6-1 and TRBJ1-3, with D hard to call. V was shortened by 1 base and J by 0 bases, with 16 bases between the two germline ends. The CDR3 consists of 18 residues. The germline V gene has CDR1 MNHNS and CDR2 SASEGT. The CDR3 nucleotides are TGTGCCAGCAGTGAAGACCCTTGGCGGTATAGCTCTGGAAACACCATATATTTT. Translating gives CASSEDPWRYSSGNTIYF.

The chain employs TRBV20-1 and TRBJ2-1, with D tentatively TRBD1 (6 bases). This CDR3 region has 14 residues. The V end lost 8 bases, the J end lost 3 bases, and 17 bases lay between the germline ends. The germline CDR1 and CDR2 sequences are DFQATT and SNEGSKA (reference sequence). This chain's CDR3 is CSLTGRQVYNEQFF. CDR3 in DNA: TGCAGTCTGACCGGTAGACAGGTCTACAATGAGCAGTTCTTC.

This clonotype was seen repeatedly, ten times or more. The chain is built from TRBV4-1 and TRBJ2-2, with a possible D match to TRBD2 (6 bases). Germline assignment: CDR1 MGHRA and CDR2 YSYEKL. V shed 0 bases and J shed 4 bases, with 27 bases lying between them. The CDR3 spans 21 residues. For the CDR3, the DNA is TGCGCCAGCAGCCAAGAAAGGTTGAGGCAGGCGGAGCGGAGGGGCACCGGGGAGCTGTTTTTT. It is translated as CASSQERLRQAERRGTGELFF.

The chain uses TRBV4-2 and TRBJ1-2; 7 positions match TRBD1. This CDR3 has 16 amino acids. Trimming removed 4 bases from V and 0 bases from J; junction bases left unmatched: 8. Per germline, CDR1 LGHNA and CDR2 YNFKEQ. CDR3 region: CASSPALQGTNYGYTF. CDR3 DNA: TGTGCCAGCAGCCCCGCTCTACAGGGGACTAACTATGGCTACACCTTC.

V is TRBV7-8 and J is TRBJ1-3, with D maybe TRBD1 (5 bases). Germline V gene data show CDR1 as SGHVS and CDR2 as FQNEAQ. V lost 3 bases and J 4 bases, leaving 10 bases between the germline ends. This CDR3 comprises 14 residues. CDR3 nucleotide sequence: TGTGCCAGCAGCTTGCAGGGAATCGGAAACACCATATATTTT. Protein sequence: CASSLQGIGNTIYF. The whole variable domain, filled in from reference TRBV7-8 and TRBJ1-3, reads GAGVSQSPRYKVAKRGQDVALRCDPISGHVSLFWYQQALGQGPEFLTYFQNEAQLDKSGLPSDRFFAERPEGSVSTLKIQRTQQEDSAVYLCASSLQGIGNTIYFGEGSWLTVV.